This T cell receptor (beta chain) appears in the sequencing data of a study of T cell changes during pregnancy in multiple sclerosis. The assay was immunoSEQ multiplex PCR, and TCRdb's table has in-frame clones only and misses some. This table has 100,000 or so clones, nearly 95% appearing once. CDR1 SGHRS and CDR2 YFSETQ come from the germline V gene. This CDR3 contains 14 residues. V shed 4 bases, J shed 3 bases, and the junction held 6 bases outside the gene matches. This material consisted of peripheral blood, taken after pregnancy. The receptor's source is a female donor in good health, enrolled as a control in a pregnancy study. The V gene is TRBV5-1, the J gene TRBJ2-7; 8 bases line up with TRBD2. The CDR3 sequence: CASSTAGTSYEQYF. The DNA of the CDR3 is TGCGCCAGCAGCACGGCCGGGACTAGCTACGAGCAGTACTTC.